One sample yielded the 17 T cell receptor beta chains listed below, sequenced in a study of T and B cells in COVID-19 patients. From blood, 250-500 ng of genomic DNA served as TRB template. BIOMED2 TRB-A/B primer pools were used in multiplex TRB PCR. MiXCR, run by TCRdb on the multiplex PCR reads, gives a single entry per CDR3 protein. This repertoire shows tens of thousands of distinct CDR3 sequences, roughly 29% found once; its top ten account for about 2.2%. The sample taken for sequencing was blood. These receptors all come from a human donor who had recovered from COVID-19.

Worth noting for this clonotype: A much larger clone lies a single base off, so this may be a read error. The genes are TRBV6-5 and TRBJ2-5, with D perhaps TRBD2 (6 bases). The CDR3 covers 14 residues. Germline assignment: CDR1 MNHEY and CDR2 SVGAGI. CDR3 protein: CASSYSAGQEIQYF. The CDR3 DNA is TGTGCCAGCAGTTACTCTGCGGGGCAAGAGATCCAGTACTTC.

This clonotype has only a few counts. The CDR3 loop reads CASSYSGADQPQHF. The CDR3 DNA reads TGTGCCAGCAGTTACTCCGGGGCGGATCAGCCCCAGCATTTT. J is TRBJ1-5 and V is TRBV6-5; D may be TRBD1 (5 bases). CDR3 length equals 14 residues. Trimming shortened V by 0 bases and J by 5 bases, and 8 bases separated the two germline ends. The V gene's germline CDR1 is MNHEY and CDR2 SVGAGI.

The chain uses TRBV18 and TRBJ1-4; D might be TRBD1 (5 bases). This CDR3 is 15 amino acids long. Germline assignment: CDR1 KGHSH and CDR2 LQKENI. V was shortened by 3 bases and J by 8 bases, with 16 bases between the two germline ends. The CDR3 here is CASSPGPPREEKLFF. For the CDR3, the DNA is TGTGCCAGCTCACCGGGACCTCCCCGGGAGGAAAAACTGTTTTTT.

The chain employs TRBV5-5 and TRBJ2-4; D remains ambiguous. This CDR3 spans 13 amino acids. Trimming shortened V by 0 bases and J by 4 bases, and 5 bases separated the two germline ends. The germline gives CDR1 SGHKS, CDR2 YYEKEE (reference sequence). As DNA, the CDR3 is TGTGCCAGCAGCTTGGGTGGGAAAAACATTCAGTACTTC. Its protein is CASSLGGKNIQYF.

This clonotype is categorized as medium-sized. The chain couples TRBV19 to TRBJ2-7; 10 bases align to TRBD2. V gave up 5 bases and J gave up 3 bases; unmatched junction bases: 4. CDR3 length equals 14 residues. Germline values: CDR1 LNHDA, CDR2 SQIVND (reference sequence). The CDR3 DNA reads TGTGCCAGTAGTGTCCAGCGGGGGGGCTACGAGCAGTACTTC. It is translated as CASSVQRGGYEQYF.

In its sample, this clonotype was seen a few times. The V call is TRBV5-4, the J call TRBJ1-1, with 7 bases fitting TRBD1. The CDR3 runs 13 residues. J lost 3 bases, V lost 4 bases, and 3 bases had no gene match. Germline V gives CDR1 SGHNT, CDR2 YYREEE (reference sequence). The chain's CDR3 is CASSGGQYTEAFF. The DNA for the CDR3 is TGTGCCAGCAGCGGGGGACAGTACACTGAAGCTTTCTTT.

Points on this clonotype: A much larger clone differs by one base, so this may be a read error. The chain joins TRBV18 to TRBJ2-1, with 9 bases fitting TRBD1. The ends lost 0 bases at V and 5 bases at J; junction bases unmatched: 2. Germline V lookup: CDR1 KGHSH, CDR2 LQKENI. The CDR3 extends over 15 amino acids. The CDR3 sequence is CASSPPRQGDNEQFF. The CDR3, as DNA: TGTGCCAGCTCACCACCGAGACAGGGGGACAATGAGCAGTTCTTC.

In its sample, this clonotype was seen a few times. The chain has TRBV6-5 and TRBJ1-6; 10 bases map to TRBD1. Per the germline V gene, CDR1 is MNHEY and CDR2 is SVGAGI. The length of the CDR3 is 15 residues. The V segment lost 5 bases and the J segment 7 bases; nucleotides outside the gene matches: 5. CDR3 protein: CASSPSGQGNSPLHF. CDR3 coding DNA: TGTGCCAGCAGTCCCTCGGGACAGGGGAATTCACCCCTCCACTTT.

This clonotype was seen many times. The chain has TRBV19 and TRBJ1-5; D call uncertain. CDR1 is LNHDA, CDR2 SQIVND, per germline (reference sequence). The CDR3 sequence is 13 residues long. Trimming took 4 bases from V and 3 from J, leaving 7 bases between them. The CDR3 sequence is CASSTRHNQPQHF. For the CDR3, the DNA is TGTGCCAGTAGTACCAGGCACAATCAGCCCCAGCATTTT.

This clonotype was counted at least ten times. The V gene is TRBV15, the J gene TRBJ2-1, with D perhaps TRBD1 or TRBD2 (6 bases each). Trimming removed 0 bases at V and 10 bases at J, with 16 bases between. Germline-derived CDR1 and CDR2 are LNHNV and YYDKDF (reference sequence). This CDR3 has 15 residues. As DNA, the CDR3 is TGTGCCACCAGCAGAGACAGGACCCGGGGGCGGGAGCAGTTCTTC. The encoded protein is CATSRDRTRGREQFF.

The gene calls are TRBV12-3 or TRBV12-4 and TRBJ1-2; D uncertain. The CDR3 is 14 residues long. Trimming shortened V by 1 base and J by 8 bases, and 14 bases separated the two germline ends. The CDR3 sequence is CASSLVGGSQGYTF. The CDR3 DNA sequence: TGTGCCAGCAGTTTAGTCGGTGGATCTCAGGGCTACACCTTC.

Details on this clonotype: A much larger clone is a single base away; this may be a read error. The V gene is TRBV6-5, the J gene TRBJ2-2; D possibly corresponds to TRBD1 (6 bases). The CDR3 runs 13 residues. Germline assignment: CDR1 MNHEY and CDR2 SVGAGI. The V gene lost 6 bases and the J gene lost 6 bases, with 11 bases spanning the gap. CDR3 sequence (DNA): TGTGCCAGCAGGAACTACAGGGCCGGGGAGCTGTTTTTT. Encoded protein: CASRNYRAGELFF.

This clonotype was seen more than once but under ten times. This chain connects TRBV12-3 or TRBV12-4 to TRBJ1-5; D remains ambiguous. The CDR3 totals 15 residues. The germline V and J ends were trimmed by 2 bases and 0 bases, with 8 bases remaining between them. This chain's CDR3 is CASSLQGYSNQPQHF. The CDR3 DNA is TGTGCCAGCAGTTTACAAGGCTATAGCAATCAGCCCCAGCATTTT.

This clonotype was seen ten or more times. The V call is TRBV7-6, the J call TRBJ2-1; TRBD2 agrees at 12 bases. The CDR3 is 18 residues long. Germline V CDR1 and CDR2: SGHVS, FNYEAQ. With V trimmed by 5 bases and J by 6 bases, 14 bases remained unmatched. Here the CDR3 reads CASSRFSGTSGWGNEQFF. The CDR3 DNA reads TGTGCCAGCAGCAGATTCTCCGGGACTAGCGGGTGGGGCAATGAGCAGTTCTTC.

The CDR3 coding sequence is TGTGCCACCAGTGACCCCGGGGTCGGGGGGAAAGAGACCCAGTACTTC. Its translation is CATSDPGVGGKETQYF. The V gene is TRBV24-1, the J gene TRBJ2-5; 7 bases fit TRBD2. CDR1 KGHDR and CDR2 SFDVKD come from the germline V gene. The J segment lost 3 bases and the V segment lost 4 bases, leaving 10 bases of the junction unmatched. The length of the CDR3 is 16 residues.

The chain employs TRBV12-3 or TRBV12-4 and TRBJ2-4, with D unclear. The CDR3 contains 15 residues. Trimming left V 8 bases short and J 0 bases short, with 14 bases between. The CDR3 here is CASAEPLLAKNIQYF. Written as DNA, the CDR3 is TGTGCCAGCGCTGAACCCCTTTTAGCCAAAAACATTCAGTACTTC.

The chain combines TRBV11-3 with TRBJ2-7, with 11 bases identical to TRBD2. The V segment lost 3 bases and the J segment 4 bases; nucleotides outside the gene matches: 5. CDR3 length: 15 residues. CDR1 is SGHNT and CDR2 is YENEEA in the germline V gene. The CDR3 spells CASSLEIAGGYEQYF. CDR3 bases: TGTGCCAGCAGCTTGGAAATAGCGGGGGGGTACGAGCAGTACTTC.